A selection of T cell receptor beta chains follows, all from one sample in a study of control samples from healthy donors and cancer patients. Profiled with immunoSEQ multiplex PCR; TCRdb holds only in-frame clones, not every one. The sample contains 35,000 to 50,000 clones, around four fifths of which appear only once. The sequenced sample was blood. These receptors all stem from a man aged 60 to 69 in good health. Each CDR3 is given with its conserved first and last residue. The order of the fields is V gene, D gene, clone size, J gene, CDR3 DNA, CDR3 protein. The D gene is left open where the match is weak. Size tells how often a clone was seen (once, few, many) or the class of an expanded clone, and some rows leave it out.

>TRBV7-9|TRBD1|medium-sized|TRBJ1-1
TGTGCCAGCAGCTTAATCCAGGGGGGCAATGAAGCTTTCTTT
CASSLIQGGNEAFF
>TRBV15|-|-|TRBJ1-2
TGTGCCACCAGCAGAGACAGGGTTGGCTATGGCTACACCTTC
CATSRDRVGYGYTF
>TRBV4-3|-|-|TRBJ1-1
TGCGCCAGCAGCCAAGAAGGGGTGGGCACTGAAGCTTTCTTT
CASSQEGVGTEAFF
>TRBV6-6|-|-|TRBJ1-2
TGTGCCAGCACTACCCCCGGGGCGGTCTATGGCTACACCTTC
CASTTPGAVYGYTF
>TRBV7-8|TRBD1|-|TRBJ1-1
TGTGCCAGCAGCTCCACAGGGGCGAGGAACGCTGAAGCTTTCTTT
CASSSTGARNAEAFF
>TRBV29-1|TRBD1|-|TRBJ1-5
TGCAGCGTAGCCTCGGCAGGGGGCCAACAGCCCCAGCATTTT
CSVASAGGQQPQHF
>TRBV12-3/TRBV12-4|TRBD2|-|TRBJ2-3
TGTGCCAGCAGTTTGGGGGGGGATACGCAGTATTTT
CASSLGGDTQYF
>TRBV4-2|-|-|TRBJ1-2
TGTGCCAGCAGCCCGGAGTCGGGGGGCTTTAACTATGGCTACACCTTC
CASSPESGGFNYGYTF
>TRBV28|-|once|TRBJ2-4
TGTGCCAGCAGTTTAAACCAGGGTAGGAAAAACATTCAGTACTTC
CASSLNQGRKNIQYF
>TRBV10-2|TRBD1|-|TRBJ1-1
TGCGCCAGCAGTGAGTCCTCCAGGGGGATGAACACTGAAGCTTTCTTT
CASSESSRGMNTEAFF
>TRBV5-6|TRBD1|-|TRBJ1-6
TGTGCCAGCAGCTTGTTTGCGCAGGGGGCGACCTATAATTCACCCCTCCACTTT
CASSLFAQGATYNSPLHF
>TRBV2|-|-|TRBJ1-1
TGTGCCAGCATCCCGAGGCAGACTGTGAACACTGAAGCTTTCTTT
CASIPRQTVNTEAFF
>TRBV19|-|-|TRBJ2-7
TGTGCCAGTAGTATCCAGGCTTCCTCCTACGAGCAGTACTTC
CASSIQASSYEQYF
>TRBV6-2/TRBV6-3|TRBD1|-|TRBJ1-5
TGTGCCAGCAGTTACGAACAGGGGCCCCTTTGGAGCAATCAGCCCCAGCATTTT
CASSYEQGPLWSNQPQHF
>TRBV5-1|-|-|TRBJ2-5
TGCGCCAGCAGCTTGGGCCCCCCGCCCGAGACCCAGTACTTC
CASSLGPPPETQYF
>TRBV28|-|once|TRBJ2-6
TGTGCCAGCAGTAAATACTCTGGGGCCAACGTCCTGACTTTC
CASSKYSGANVLTF
>TRBV7-2|-|once|TRBJ2-5
TGTGCCAGCAGCTTAACCGGGGTTACAAGGGAGACCCAGTACTTC
CASSLTGVTRETQYF
>TRBV7-2|-|few|TRBJ1-2
TGTGCCAGCAGCTTTGGGCCGGACTATGGCTACACCTTC
CASSFGPDYGYTF
>TRBV28|-|few|TRBJ1-5
TGTGCCAGCAGTCTAATCCAAGGCGCGAATCAGCCCCAGCATTTT
CASSLIQGANQPQHF
>TRBV7-8|TRBD1|-|TRBJ1-1
TGTGCCAGCAGCGTCCGGGACAGGGACACTGAAGCTTTCTTT
CASSVRDRDTEAFF
>TRBV9|TRBD1|-|TRBJ2-2
TGTGCCAGCAGCGTAGGGGTCAGGGGGTTGAACACCGGGGAGCTGTTTTTT
CASSVGVRGLNTGELFF
>TRBV7-2|-|-|TRBJ1-1
TGTGCCAGCAGCTTACGGGCCACAAGTGGGACTGAAGCTTTCTTT
CASSLRATSGTEAFF
>TRBV18|-|-|TRBJ2-7
TGTGCCAGCTCACCACATGAGAGGGGGGGAGAGCAGTACTTC
CASSPHERGGEQYF
>TRBV18|-|-|TRBJ2-3
TGTGCCAGCTCACCCGTGACCTCCACAGATACGCAGTATTTT
CASSPVTSTDTQYF
>TRBV2|TRBD2|-|TRBJ2-5
TGTGCCAGCAGTGGACCACTAGCGGGAGGAGAGACCCAGTACTTC
CASSGPLAGGETQYF
>TRBV4-1|-|-|TRBJ1-3
TGCGCCAGCAGCCAATGGTGGGCTGGAAACACCATATATTTT
CASSQWWAGNTIYF
>TRBV7-9|-|once|TRBJ1-3
TGTGCCAGCAGCTCTGGGACACTTAACTCTGGAAACACCATATATTTT
CASSSGTLNSGNTIYF
>TRBV6-5|-|-|TRBJ2-7
TGTGCCAGCAGTTACTCGAGCAGGGTGCGGGCCTACGAGCAGTACTTC
CASSYSSRVRAYEQYF
>TRBV5-5|-|few|TRBJ1-1
TGTGCCAGCAGTTTTGGCTGGAGGGAGGCGGGTGAAGCTTTCTTT
CASSFGWREAGEAFF
>TRBV28|-|-|TRBJ1-3
TGTGCCAGCAGTTTGAGGGTTGGAAACACCATATATTTT
CASSLRVGNTIYF
>TRBV24-1|-|-|TRBJ2-5
TGTGCCACCCCGGAACCAGGGAAGGTCCAGGGCGAGACCCAGTACTTC
CATPEPGKVQGETQYF
>TRBV7-9|TRBD2|-|TRBJ2-5
TGTGCCAGCAGCCACGGGACTAGCGGGACCCAAGAGACCCAGTACTTC
CASSHGTSGTQETQYF
>TRBV2|-|-|TRBJ1-5
TGTGCCAGCAGTGAAGCCCGGTCGGGCAATCAGCCCCAGCATTTT
CASSEARSGNQPQHF
>TRBV7-9|-|-|TRBJ1-5
TGTGCCAGCAGCTTATTCGGGTCAGGGGACAATCAGCCCCAGCATTTT
CASSLFGSGDNQPQHF
>TRBV7-2|-|-|TRBJ2-3
TGTGCCAGCAGCTTATGGCGGGCCACTAGCACAGATACGCAGTATTTT
CASSLWRATSTDTQYF
>TRBV11-2|TRBD1|-|TRBJ1-1
TGTGCCAGCAGCCTTCGGACAGGGGCAGACACTGAAGCTTTCTTT
CASSLRTGADTEAFF
>TRBV5-1|-|-|TRBJ2-1
TGCGCCAGCAGCTTGGGACAGATCTCCTACAATGAGCAGTTCTTC
CASSLGQISYNEQFF
>TRBV24-1|-|-|TRBJ2-1
TGTGCCACCAGTTTTAGCCAAGTCTACAATGAGCAGTTCTTC
CATSFSQVYNEQFF
>TRBV24-1|TRBD1|few|TRBJ1-3
TGTGCCACCAGTGATTCTGGACAGGGTAATGGAAACACCATATATTTT
CATSDSGQGNGNTIYF
>TRBV5-4|TRBD2|-|TRBJ2-7
TGTGCCAGCAGCTTGGCACTAGCGGGCTTAAGCTCCTACGAGCAGTACTTC
CASSLALAGLSSYEQYF
>TRBV6-6|-|-|TRBJ1-1
TGTGCCAGCAGCTACATGGACAGAGGTGAAGCTTTCTTT
CASSYMDRGEAFF
>TRBV30|-|-|TRBJ1-2
TGTGCCTGGAACGGAAACAGGGTCTATGGCTACACCTTC
CAWNGNRVYGYTF
>TRBV30|-|-|TRBJ1-2
TGTGCCTGGAGTGTACAACTCAGAAACTATGGCTACACCTTC
CAWSVQLRNYGYTF
>TRBV30|-|once|TRBJ2-5
TGTGCCTGGAGTGTAGAGCTAGACGGGACCCAGTACTTC
CAWSVELDGTQYF
>TRBV10-3|-|-|TRBJ1-4
TGTGCCATCAGTGAGGATCAACGGACTGAAAAACTGTTTTTT
CAISEDQRTEKLFF
>TRBV27|-|-|TRBJ2-7
TGTGCCAGCAGTCTCCGGGAAGGAAACTACGAGCAGTACTTC
CASSLREGNYEQYF
>TRBV5-4|-|-|TRBJ1-1
TGTGCCAGCAGCTTTTCCAGGAACACTGAAGCTTTCTTT
CASSFSRNTEAFF
>TRBV4-3|TRBD2|-|TRBJ2-5
TGCGCCAGCAGCCACTCCGGGGGGGTAGAGACCCAGTACTTC
CASSHSGGVETQYF
>TRBV5-6|-|few|TRBJ1-3
TGTGCCAGCAGCTTATTGACAGGAGCCATCTCTGGAAACACCATATATTTT
CASSLLTGAISGNTIYF
>TRBV19|-|-|TRBJ2-7
TGTGCCAGTAGTATTATGGCAAGCTACGAGCAGTACTTC
CASSIMASYEQYF
>TRBV4-2|-|-|TRBJ1-5
TGTGCCAGCAGCCCAATGGACAGTTGGAATCAGCCCCAGCATTTT
CASSPMDSWNQPQHF
>TRBV10-3|-|-|TRBJ2-1
TGTGCCATCAGTGAGATTAAGGGAGAGCGCAATGAGCAGTTCTTC
CAISEIKGERNEQFF
>TRBV28|-|-|TRBJ2-7
TGTGCCAGCAGCCTACCGGGTCCCTACTCCTACGAGCAGTACTTC
CASSLPGPYSYEQYF
>TRBV9|-|-|TRBJ2-1
TGTGCCAGCAGCCGAGACCCCGCGGGCGAGCAGTTCTTC
CASSRDPAGEQFF